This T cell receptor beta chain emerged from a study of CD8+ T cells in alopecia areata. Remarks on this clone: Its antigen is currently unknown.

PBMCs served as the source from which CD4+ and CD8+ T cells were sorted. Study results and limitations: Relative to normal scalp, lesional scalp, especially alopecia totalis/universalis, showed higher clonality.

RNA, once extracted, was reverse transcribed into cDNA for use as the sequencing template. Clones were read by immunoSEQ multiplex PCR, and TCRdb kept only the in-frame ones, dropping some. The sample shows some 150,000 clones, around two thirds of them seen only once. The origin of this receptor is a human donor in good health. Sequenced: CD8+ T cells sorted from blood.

CDR3 sequence reads: CASSLLGSSQGAQYF. The CDR3 region has the DNA TGTGCCAGCAGCTTATTGGGATCATCTCAGGGGGCCCAGTACTTC. This chain connects TRBV11-1 to TRBJ2-5, with 7 bases that match TRBD1. CDR1 is SGHAT and CDR2 is FQDESV in the germline V gene (reference sequence). V shed 2 bases and J 9 bases; nucleotides not matched to a gene: 12. The CDR3 has 15 residues.